The 32 T cell receptor beta chains in this list originate from one sample, sequenced in a study of cytomegalovirus exposure and HLA in healthy donors (dated by TCRdb to about 2017). Library creation used the immunoSEQ multiplex PCR assay. The multiplex PCR relied on a mix of 60 forward primers for TCR Vbeta segments and 13 reverse primers for TCR Jbeta segments. TCRdb mirrors the immuneACCESS table, restricted to in-frame sequences. Some clones are absent from its copies; in checked studies, under half trace to an unresolved V gene, and the reason for the others is unknown. The sample contains some 180,000 clones, roughly 80% of them found a single time. Of the sample, 1.7% falls within the top ten clones. Sequences were obtained from PBMCs. These receptors originate from a woman aged 18-29 years in good health and CMV-seronegative.

CDR3 DNA: TGTGCCAGCAGTTTTCAGGGAATAAGTCAGCCCCAGCATTTT. It encodes CASSFQGISQPQHF. The chain is built from TRBV27 and TRBJ1-5, with D tentatively TRBD1 (5 bases). Germline-derived CDR1 and CDR2 are MNHEY and SMNVEV (reference sequence). V lost 3 bases to trimming and J lost 6 bases, with 12 bases between them. This CDR3 has 14 residues.

The chain recombines TRBV29-1 with TRBJ2-1; D call uncertain. This CDR3 region has 13 residues. Trimming stripped 5 bases from V and 0 bases from J, with 8 bases between. Germline V lookup: CDR1 SQVTM, CDR2 ANQGSEA. CDR3 coding DNA: TGCAGCGTTCTAGTTTCCTCCTACAATGAGCAGTTCTTC. This translates into CSVLVSSYNEQFF.

The CDR3: CSVEDPERGYTF. CDR3 nucleotide sequence: TGCAGCGTTGAAGACCCCGAGCGTGGCTACACCTTC. This chain joins TRBV29-1 and TRBJ1-2, with D uncertain. V lost 0 bases to trimming and J lost 7 bases, with 9 bases between them. The CDR3 has 12 amino acids. The germline gives CDR1 SQVTM, CDR2 ANQGSEA. Looking up the rest from reference TRBV29-1 and TRBJ1-2 gives the full variable domain: SAVISQKPSRDICQRGTSLTIQCQVDSQVTMMFWYRQQPGQSLTLIATANQGSEATYESGFVIDKFPISRPNLTFSTLTVSNMSPEDSSIYLCSVEDPERGYTFGSGTRLTVV.

DNA for the CDR3: TGTGCCAGCAGTAAGGGGGGGGAAGAGACCCAGTACTTC. Translation: CASSKGGEETQYF. J is TRBJ2-5 and V is TRBV7-8; weak D call: TRBD2 (7 bases). V lost 6 bases and J 3 bases, leaving 11 bases between the germline ends. Germline-derived CDR1 and CDR2 are SGHVS and FQNEAQ. The CDR3 contains 13 residues.

The J gene is TRBJ2-1, the V gene TRBV29-1; D is possibly TRBD2 (5 bases). Trimming removed 5 bases at V and 3 bases at J, with 11 bases between. The CDR3 extends over 13 amino acids. In germline, CDR1 is SQVTM, CDR2 ANQGSEA. The CDR3 DNA reads TGCAGCGTTTCGAGGGCCGGCTACAATGAGCAGTTCTTC. Translation gives CSVSRAGYNEQFF.

The chain joins TRBV11-3 to TRBJ1-2; tentatively, D is TRBD1 (5 bases). V was trimmed by 5 bases and J by 3 bases, leaving 16 bases between them. Germline-derived CDR1 and CDR2 are SGHNT and YENEEA. The CDR3 covers 15 residues. The CDR3 coding sequence is TGTGCCAGCAGCCCTCGTCGGGGGAGCGACTATGGCTACACCTTC. This gives the protein CASSPRRGSDYGYTF.

J is TRBJ2-1 and V is TRBV9; 9 nucleotides match TRBD2. The V and J ends lost 0 bases and 7 bases, in that order; junction bases with no gene match: 8. CDR3 length: 16 amino acids. Germline CDR1 reads SGDLS; CDR2 reads YYNGEE. The CDR3 region has the DNA TGTGCCAGCAGCGTAGCTCGGCTAGCGGGATTAAATGAGCAGTTCTTC. The encoded protein is CASSVARLAGLNEQFF. Full variable domain (missing parts from reference TRBV9 and TRBJ2-1): DSGVTQTPKHLITATGQRVTLRCSPRSGDLSVYWYQQSLDQGLQFLIQYYNGEERAKGNILERFSAQQFPDLHSELNLSSLELGDSALYFCASSVARLAGLNEQFFGPGTRLTVL.

The rearrangement uses TRBV30 and TRBJ1-6; the match to TRBD1 covers 10 bases. The trim removed 3 bases at V and 3 bases at J, leaving 8 bases unmatched. Looked up from germline, CDR1 is GTSNPN and CDR2 is SVGIG (reference sequence). The CDR3 has 17 amino acids. The CDR3 DNA reads TGTGCCTGGAGGGGAAGACAGGGGGCCGGCTATAATTCACCCCTCCACTTT. Translated, it gives CAWRGRQGAGYNSPLHF.

The CDR3 region has the DNA TGTGCCAGCAGCGGACTAGCGGGGGGCACAGATACGCAGTATTTT. Translation: CASSGLAGGTDTQYF. The chain employs TRBV9 and TRBJ2-3; 12 positions agree with TRBD2. Germline trimming cut 3 bases from V and 1 base from J; bases unmatched to any gene: 0. The CDR3 has 15 residues. In germline, CDR1 is SGDLS, CDR2 YYNGEE.

This sequence joins TRBV29-1 and TRBJ1-2, with 7 positions matching TRBD1. This CDR3 is built from 12 residues. Germline V gene lookup returns CDR1 SQVTM and CDR2 ANQGSEA. The trim removed 4 bases at V and 6 bases at J, leaving 5 bases unmatched. The CDR3 loop reads CSVVGGVHGYTF. In DNA, the CDR3 is TGCAGCGTTGTAGGGGGCGTCCATGGCTACACCTTC.

The V gene is TRBV4-1, the J gene TRBJ2-1; D gene ambiguous. CDR1 MGHRA and CDR2 YSYEKL come from the germline V gene. The CDR3 covers 16 residues. The V end was cut by 1 base, the J end by 0 bases, with 10 bases between. CDR3 bases: TGCGCCAGCAGCCAAGTTTTAAGCGACTCCTACAATGAGCAGTTCTTC. This codes for CASSQVLSDSYNEQFF.

This clone appeared a few times. The chain couples TRBV5-1 to TRBJ2-2, with TRBD2 matching over 15 bases. V lost 4 bases and J lost 4; bases outside the gene matches: 2. Looked up from germline, CDR1 is SGHRS and CDR2 is YFSETQ. The CDR3 spans 16 residues. The CDR3 coding sequence is TGCGCCAGCAGCCCGGGACTAGCGGGAGGCACCGGGGAGCTGTTTTTT. This sequence encodes CASSPGLAGGTGELFF. The whole variable domain, remainder taken from reference TRBV5-1 and TRBJ2-2, is KAGVTQTPRYLIKTRGQQVTLSCSPISGHRSVSWYQQTPGQGLQFLFEYFSETQRNKGNFPGRFSGRQFSNSRSEMNVSTLELGDSALYLCASSPGLAGGTGELFFGEGSRLTVL.

The table lists this clone with a few counts. V is TRBV4-3 and J is TRBJ2-7; possible D gene TRBD1, 5 bases. Germline CDR1 is LGHNA and CDR2 is YSLEER. Trimming removed 0 bases at V and 4 bases at J, with 13 bases between. The CDR3 is 15 amino acids. The chain's CDR3 is CASSQDAGSEYEQYF. In DNA, the CDR3 is TGCGCCAGCAGCCAAGATGCAGGGTCGGAGTACGAGCAGTACTTC.

The chain recombines TRBV4-3 with TRBJ2-7, with D perhaps TRBD1 (5 bases). Trimming shortened V by 4 bases and J by 5 bases, and 18 bases separated the two germline ends. The length of the CDR3 is 15 residues. Germline lookup yields CDR1 LGHNA and CDR2 YSLEER. The CDR3 loop reads CASSRRLGQGDEQYV. CDR3 DNA sequence: TGCGCCAGCAGCCGACGGCTAGGCCAGGGTGACGAGCAGTACGTC.

The chain is built from TRBV27 and TRBJ1-2; weak D call: TRBD1 (6 bases). Trimming took 5 bases from V and 2 from J, leaving 12 bases between them. Germline V gene lookup returns CDR1 MNHEY and CDR2 SMNVEV (reference sequence). This CDR3 is built from 14 residues. CDR3 protein: CASSPLDRNYGYTF. In DNA, the CDR3 is TGTGCCAGCAGTCCCTTGGACAGAAACTATGGCTACACCTTC.

V usage is TRBV27 and J usage is TRBJ2-1; TRBD2 matches at 8 bases. With 6 bases clipped from V and 0 bases from J, the junction kept 7 bases outside the gene matches. CDR1 is MNHEY and CDR2 is SMNVEV in the germline V gene (reference sequence). This CDR3 spans 16 amino acids. CDR3 in amino acids: CASSRTSQSSYNEQFF. The CDR3 DNA reads TGTGCCAGCAGCAGGACTAGCCAGAGCTCCTACAATGAGCAGTTCTTC.

The V call is TRBV4-3, the J call TRBJ2-2; a possible D gene is TRBD2 (7 bases). The CDR3 sequence is 20 residues long. Germline loops: CDR1 LGHNA, CDR2 YSLEER. Trimming stripped 0 bases from V and 4 bases from J, with 24 bases between. The CDR3 spells CASSQDQFGRRGSGTGELFF. The CDR3 region has the DNA TGCGCCAGCAGCCAAGATCAGTTCGGGAGGAGGGGGTCAGGCACCGGGGAGCTGTTTTTT.

The chain employs TRBV9 and TRBJ2-3; 10 bases are shared with TRBD2. Germline V gene lookup returns CDR1 SGDLS and CDR2 YYNGEE. The CDR3 is 16 residues long. V lost 0 bases and J lost 5; bases outside the gene matches: 6. The CDR3: CASSVGLAGEGDTQYF. CDR3 nucleotide sequence: TGTGCCAGCAGCGTAGGTCTAGCGGGAGAGGGAGATACGCAGTATTTT.

This clone has more than one count but fewer than ten. The V gene is TRBV6-5, the J gene TRBJ1-5; D perhaps matches TRBD1 (6 bases). The CDR3 totals 12 residues. V dropped 6 bases and J dropped 7 bases, with 10 bases sitting between them. CDR1 and CDR2 (germline): MNHEY, SVGAGI. The CDR3 bases are TGTGCCAGCAGCCCCAGGGGACAGCCCCAGCATTTT. Amino acid sequence: CASSPRGQPQHF.

The chain couples TRBV28 to TRBJ1-2, with D possibly being TRBD1 (5 bases). V lost 10 bases to trimming and J lost 2 bases, with 14 bases between them. Germline lookup yields CDR1 MDHEN and CDR2 SYDVKM. The CDR3 extends over 13 amino acids. The CDR3 DNA is TGTGCCACCCCCTCCCGACAGAACTATGGCTACACCTTC. The encoded protein is CATPSRQNYGYTF.

The DNA of the CDR3 is TGTGCCAGCAGCGGCCGGACAGGGCCCCGTGGGAATGAGCAGTTCTTC. It specifies CASSGRTGPRGNEQFF. The V call is TRBV11-2, the J call TRBJ2-1; TRBD1 matches 8 bases. This CDR3 has 16 residues. Germline CDR1 and CDR2: SGHAT and FQNNGV. V was clipped by 5 bases and J by 7 bases; unmatched bases: 13.

The chain joins TRBV11-2 to TRBJ2-2; 7 bases match TRBD1. Germline CDR1 reads SGHAT; CDR2 reads FQNNGV. This CDR3 region has 14 residues. After removal of 4 bases from V and 5 bases from J, the junction contained 4 bases not matched to a gene. The CDR3 region has the DNA TGTGCCAGCAGCTCGGACAGGAGGACCGGGGAGCTGTTTTTT. It is translated as CASSSDRRTGELFF.

The chain has TRBV28 and TRBJ1-1, with 7 nucleotides matching TRBD1. Germline V CDR1 and CDR2: MDHEN, SYDVKM. CDR3 length: 15 amino acids. J lost 5 bases, V lost 2 bases, and 8 bases had no gene match. The CDR3 sequence is CASSLLPGGDTEAFF. In DNA, the CDR3 is TGTGCCAGCAGTTTACTTCCAGGGGGAGATACTGAAGCTTTCTTT.

This clone showed up just a few times. The J gene is TRBJ1-2, the V gene TRBV5-1; 10 bases fit TRBD1. Germline V gene sequence: CDR1 SGHRS, CDR2 YFSETQ. After removal of 3 bases from V and 8 bases from J, the junction contained 7 bases not matched to a gene. This CDR3 has 14 residues. CDR3: CASSSLGQGIGYTF. Here the CDR3 DNA reads TGCGCCAGCAGCTCACTGGGACAGGGGATCGGCTACACCTTC.

The chain carries TRBV27 and TRBJ1-1; D is perhaps TRBD1 (5 bases). Germline CDR1 is MNHEY and CDR2 is SMNVEV (reference sequence). Trimming removed 5 bases from V and 6 bases from J, with 13 bases in between. This CDR3 region has 13 residues. The CDR3 DNA sequence: TGTGCCAGCAGTCCGCGAGACAGATCTGAAGCTTTCTTT. It translates to CASSPRDRSEAFF.

The J gene is TRBJ2-5, the V gene TRBV18, with a possible D match to TRBD2 (5 bases). CDR1 is KGHSH, CDR2 LQKENI, per germline. CDR3 length: 12 residues. Trimming stripped 3 bases from V and 10 bases from J, with 12 bases between. In DNA form, the CDR3 reads TGTGCCAGCTCACCCACCGCGGAGGTCCAGTACTTC. It is translated as CASSPTAEVQYF. The whole variable domain, remainder taken from reference TRBV18 and TRBJ2-5, is NAGVMQNPRHLVRRRGQEARLRCSPMKGHSHVYWYRQLPEEGLKFMVYLQKENIIDESGMPKERFSAEFPKEGPSILRIQQVVRGDSAAYFCASSPTAEVQYFGPGTRLLVL.

This clone was found once. The V gene is TRBV2, the J gene TRBJ2-1, with no clear D. V gave up 7 bases and J gave up 8 bases, with 12 bases separating them. This CDR3 is 12 amino acids long. Germline lookup yields CDR1 SNHLY and CDR2 FYNNEI. The CDR3 is CASNENNYEQFF. CDR3 nucleotide sequence: TGTGCCAGCAACGAGAATAATTATGAGCAGTTCTTC.

The genes are TRBV29-1 and TRBJ2-7, with 8 bases identical to TRBD1. J was trimmed by 2 bases and V by 1 base; bases with no gene match: 7. This CDR3 is built from 15 residues. Germline loops: CDR1 SQVTM, CDR2 ANQGSEA. The CDR3 DNA reads TGCAGCGTTGAAGGGGGAGACAGGGGCACCTACGAGCAGTACTTC. Its protein product is CSVEGGDRGTYEQYF.

The V gene is TRBV30, the J gene TRBJ1-2; TRBD1 matches 7 bases. The CDR3 contains 13 residues. CDR1 GTSNPN and CDR2 SVGIG come from the germline V gene (reference sequence). V lost 3 bases to trimming and J lost 4 bases; unmatched junction nucleotides: 5. In DNA form, the CDR3 reads TGTGCCTGGAGAGAGAGACAGGGCTATGGCTACACCTTC. Its translation is CAWRERQGYGYTF.

The chain is built from TRBV7-9 and TRBJ1-2; tentative D call: TRBD1 (5 bases). CDR3 length: 12 amino acids. Looked up from germline, CDR1 is SEHNR and CDR2 is FQNEAQ (reference sequence). CDR3 DNA: TGTTCCGCCAGCTCGGAGGGGAGAGGCTACACCTTC. Amino acids: CSASSEGRGYTF. Using reference TRBV7-9 and TRBJ1-2 for the parts outside the CDR3, the full variable domain is DTGVSQNPRHKITKRGQNVTFRCDPISEHNRLYWYRQTLGQGPEFLTYFQNEAQLEKSRLLSDRFSAERPKGSFSTLEIQRTEQGDSAMYLCSASSEGRGYTFGSGTRLTVV.

The chain is built from TRBV21-1 and TRBJ2-7; the DNA was not used to check the table's D call, TRBD1. TRBV21-1 is designated a pseudogene. The CDR3 is 14 residues long. The CDR3 spells CASSNTDGHYEQYV. Here the CDR3 DNA reads TGTGCCAGCAGCAATACGGACGGACACTACGAGCAGTACGTC.

As to this clone: The same CDR3 also results from other DNA sequences found in this sample. This rearrangement joins TRBV30 to TRBJ2-5; D remains ambiguous. CDR3 length: 15 amino acids. V dropped 3 bases and J dropped 5 bases, with 19 bases sitting between them. CDR1 GTSNPN and CDR2 SVGIG come from the germline V gene (reference sequence). This CDR3 reads CAWRDSFAALETQYF. The DNA for the CDR3 is TGTGCCTGGAGAGACTCCTTCGCAGCTCTGGAGACCCAGTACTTC.